This T cell receptor beta chain comes out of a study of glioma-infiltrating T cells. Study-level points and caveats: Tissue-blood divergence was below expectation in non-neoplastic patients, above in gliomas. CDR3 overlap between tissue and blood was very small.

The length of the CDR3 is 13 residues. CDR1 and CDR2 from the germline V gene are SGHRS and YFSETQ. V was trimmed by 4 bases and J by 13 bases, leaving 18 bases between them. Concerning this clonotype: What it binds is not known.

Using RNA template, CDR3s of TCR alpha and beta were amplified with iRepertoire arm-PCR. For one-step reverse transcription and amplification, roughly 85-450 ng of tissue mRNA or PBMC total RNA was used. TCRdb re-derived calls from the multiplex PCR reads in MiXCR, one entry per CDR3 protein. The sample shows 170,000 or so distinct CDR3 sequences, approximately 40% of them seen only once. This sequence joins TRBV5-1 and TRBJ2-1; D possibly corresponds to TRBD1 (6 bases). Sample: glioma tissue, nonneoplastic brain tissue, or PBMCs (not recorded which). The source is a human donor with low-grade glioma or glioblastoma, undergoing nonglioma brain surgery, or in good health (not recorded which). This CDR3 reads CASSPGIRDIQFF. The CDR3, as DNA: TGCGCCAGCAGCCCCGGGATCCGGGACATTCAGTTCTTC.